This T cell receptor (beta chain) was sequenced during a study of blood T cell repertoires in COVID-19 (dated by TCRdb to the early 2020s). General notes on the study: The collaborator samples originated in the United States, Italy and Spain and spanned the acute and convalescent phases of COVID-19. The material from the prospective study consisted of cDNA or gDNA derived from T cells, B-cell-depleted T cells, or PBMCs. Deeply sampled blood TCRbeta repertoires from subjects exposed to, actively infected with, or recovered from COVID-19 were included in the dataset. The repertoires were released in a freely available public database meant as a resource for research on the immune response to SARS-CoV-2. Samples were obtained from the ongoing ImmuneRACE study (first 160 participants) and from 1,000 to 1,500 subjects provided by 6 global collaborators. Sample metadata almost always included a de-identified subject ID, COVID-19 status, age in years and sex. Where HLA class I and class II types were available, the types were taken from metadata supplied by the sample provider, not from assay-based typing.

In the germline V gene, CDR1 corresponds to SGHVS and CDR2 to FQNEAQ. The CDR3, cysteine through phenylalanine, is 15 amino acids long. Only the CDR3 DNA is retained, 45 bases long and in frame from the first base. Trimming takes 5 bases from V and 9 bases from J, and the germline ends sit 20 bases apart. Overall study results and their limits: The amount of clinical and demographic metadata varied by source and participant and was provided uncurated.

Comments on this clone: Its antigen target is currently unknown. Per-base qualities were not stored, and no clone one base away is much larger.

The collaborating institutions used their own protocols to collect whole blood in K2EDTA tubes. For TCRbeta analysis, collaborators shipped samples as frozen whole blood, isolated PBMCs, or DNA extracted from either of those sample types. TCRbeta CDR3 regions were amplified from genomic DNA by means of the immunoSEQ Assay, a bias-controlled multiplex PCR. In the paper's pipeline: Nucleated cell counts per sample were estimated from amplification of reference gene primers within the assay. Sequence reads were collapsed and filtered to measure the absolute abundance of every unique TCRbeta CDR3 rearrangement. For each sample, productive Simpson clonality was calculated as the square root of Simpson's diversity index across productive rearrangements. Here the immuneACCESS table is served through TCRdb, limited to in-frame sequences with V and J called. Missing clones are a known gap in these copies; in checked studies unresolved V genes cover under half, and the rest lacks a known reason. That table is the source of V, J and clone size, and D and trimming were worked out from the DNA. The sample records 70,000 to 85,000 clones, about 86% of which are singletons. The top ten clonotypes cover roughly 36% of the sample.

The origin of this receptor is a man older than 75 with active or convalescent COVID-19. The chain is assembled from TRBV7-8 and TRBJ2-1; TRBD2 is perhaps the D gene, given 7 matching bases. Sequenced sample: peripheral blood. The CDR3 reads CASSLTFAGAFEQFF. The nucleotide sequence is given as TGTGCCAGCAGCCTGACTTTCGCGGGGGCTTTTGAGCAGTTCTTC. With all but the CDR3 taken from the reference TRBV7-8 and TRBJ2-1 genes, the full variable domain is: GAGVSQSPRYKVAKRGQDVALRCDPISGHVSLFWYQQALGQGPEFLTYFQNEAQLDKSGLPSDRFFAERPEGSVSTLKIQRTQQEDSAVYLCASSLTFAGAFEQFFGPGTRLTVL.